One sample yielded the 31 T cell receptor beta chains listed below, sequenced in a study of blood T cell repertoires in COVID-19. Sequencing was performed with immunoSEQ multiplex PCR; in TCRdb, only in-frame clones are kept and a portion is missing. The data show about 260,000 clones, approximately 88% seen once. Material: PBMCs or T cells enriched from blood (not recorded which). The receptors here all came from a woman in her thirties or forties who had been exposed to COVID-19.

The chain uses TRBV13 and TRBJ2-5; 11 positions match TRBD2. The CDR3 is made up of 17 amino acids. V trimming: 2 bases; J trimming: 2 bases; junction bases outside the gene matches: 7. Germline V CDR1 and CDR2: PRHDT, FYEKMQ (reference sequence). CDR3 bases: TGTGCCAGCAGCTTATCGACTAGCGGGACCCCACAAGAGACCCAGTACTTC. It yields the protein CASSLSTSGTPQETQYF.

The chain recombines TRBV19 with TRBJ1-1; 9 positions agree with TRBD1. Germline CDR1 and CDR2: LNHDA and SQIVND (reference sequence). Trimming cost V 10 bases and J 3 bases; bases outside gene matches: 6. The CDR3 sequence is 13 residues long. Here the CDR3 reads CATSDRGDTEAFF. CDR3 nucleotide sequence: TGTGCCACTTCGGACAGGGGAGACACTGAAGCTTTCTTT.

The CDR3 DNA reads TGTGCCATGGGACAGGGCCAAGTATTTGGCTACACCTTC. Residues: CAMGQGQVFGYTF. This sequence joins TRBV21-1 and TRBJ1-2; TRBD1, the D gene given by the table, was not confirmed from the DNA. TRBV21-1 is a listed pseudogene. The CDR3 is 13 amino acids.

This chain's CDR3 is CASSLLYTEAFF. The CDR3, as DNA: TGTGCCAGCAGTCTACTCTACACTGAAGCTTTCTTT. This chain connects TRBV28 to TRBJ1-1; D unclear. The CDR3 length is 12 residues. Trimming left V 5 bases short and J 3 bases short, with 7 bases between. Looked up from germline, CDR1 is MDHEN and CDR2 is SYDVKM.

This chain links TRBV6-5 with TRBJ1-2; D is unresolved. Trimming removed 8 bases from V and 6 bases from J, with 13 bases in between. The CDR3 consists of 12 residues. Germline CDR1 reads MNHEY; CDR2 reads SVGAGI. The CDR3 DNA follows: TGTGCCAGCGATGGGGAGGAGGATGGCTACACCTTC. Its translation: CASDGEEDGYTF.

This clone has a handful of counts. The rearrangement uses TRBV5-1 and TRBJ1-1, with D perhaps TRBD1 (6 bases). The CDR3 is made up of 13 amino acids. Trimming left V 5 bases short and J 3 bases short, with 11 bases between. Germline values: CDR1 SGHRS, CDR2 YFSETQ. The CDR3 coding sequence is TGCGCCAGCAGTTACAGGGACGACACTGAAGCTTTCTTT. It codes for CASSYRDDTEAFF.

The rearrangement uses TRBV11-3 and TRBJ2-6, with D unresolved. The CDR3 extends over 13 amino acids. V was trimmed by 5 bases and J by 4 bases, leaving 6 bases between them. Germline V gene data show CDR1 as SGHNT and CDR2 as YENEEA. The CDR3 coding sequence is TGTGCCAGCAGCCCCCGGGGGGCCAACGTCCTGACTTTC. Protein product: CASSPRGANVLTF.

This chain joins TRBV7-2 and TRBJ2-6; D gene ambiguous. There are 17 residues in the CDR3. CDR1 is SGHTA and CDR2 is FQGNSA in the germline V gene. V lost 0 bases and J 0 bases, leaving 9 bases between the germline ends. Written as DNA, the CDR3 is TGTGCCAGCAGCTTAGCGGTGGCTTCCTCTGGGGCCAACGTCCTGACTTTC. Translating gives CASSLAVASSGANVLTF.

V usage is TRBV7-2 and J usage is TRBJ2-5, with a weak D call TRBD1 (6 bases). The CDR3 is 14 amino acids. Trimming left V 1 base short and J 4 bases short, with 10 bases between. CDR1 SGHTA and CDR2 FQGNSA come from the germline V gene. The CDR3 DNA reads as TGTGCCAGCAGCTTAGAAAGGGGGAGAGAGACCCAGTACTTC. Its translation is CASSLERGRETQYF.

This clone has a handful of counts. The CDR3 loop is CASSRRDEQFF. The DNA of the CDR3 is TGTGCCAGCAGTCGGAGGGATGAGCAGTTCTTC. The V gene is TRBV28, the J gene TRBJ2-1, with D possibly TRBD2 on 6 matching bases. V shed 5 bases and J shed 8 bases, with 7 bases lying between them. From germline, CDR1 is MDHEN and CDR2 SYDVKM. The CDR3 spans 11 residues.

As DNA, the CDR3 is TGTGCCAGCAGCTTCCCGGGACAGGGGAGCTCTGGGGCCAACGTCCTGACTTTC. Translation: CASSFPGQGSSGANVLTF. The chain is built from TRBV7-9 and TRBJ2-6; 10 bases match TRBD1. CDR3 length equals 18 residues. J gave up 0 bases and V 3 bases, and 5 bases lay outside the gene matches. Germline lookup yields CDR1 SEHNR and CDR2 FQNEAQ (reference sequence).

The V call is TRBV6-5, the J call TRBJ2-3, with D possibly matching TRBD2 (5 bases). This CDR3 has 15 residues. The V and J ends lost 4 bases and 4 bases respectively, with 15 bases between them. The germline V gene encodes CDR1 MNHEY and CDR2 SVGAGI. CDR3 nucleotide sequence: TGTGCCAGCAGTTCCCTAAGAGGGAACCCAGATACGCAGTATTTT. This codes for CASSSLRGNPDTQYF.

The rearrangement joins TRBV28 to TRBJ1-4; D not certain. The length of the CDR3 is 15 residues. Germline lookup yields CDR1 MDHEN and CDR2 SYDVKM. Between the trimmed V and J ends, which lost 2 bases and 7 bases, there was a span of 14 bases. CDR3 DNA sequence: TGTGCCAGCAGTTTACGCGGATGGGAGGTTGAAAAACTGTTTTTT. Translation gives CASSLRGWEVEKLFF. The entire variable domain, with the rest obtained from reference TRBV28 and TRBJ1-4, is as follows: DVKVTQSSRYLVKRTGEKVFLECVQDMDHENMFWYRQDPGLGLRLIYFSYDVKMKEKGDIPEGYSVSREKKERFSLILESASTNQTSMYLCASSLRGWEVEKLFFGSGTQLSVL.

The chain joins TRBV6-2 or TRBV6-3 to TRBJ1-6, with D possibly TRBD1 on 5 matching bases. V was shortened by 5 bases and J by 8 bases, with 13 bases between the two germline ends. Germline CDR1 MNHEY, CDR2 SVGEGT. The CDR3 is made up of 14 amino acids. The CDR3 DNA sequence: TGTGCCAGCAGTGTGACACCGGGGGATTCACCCCTCCACTTT. Translation gives CASSVTPGDSPLHF.

The CDR3 reads CASSPNRGVGDQPQHF. The CDR3 region has the DNA TGTGCCAGCTCACCCAACAGGGGGGTGGGAGATCAGCCCCAGCATTTT. V is TRBV18 and J is TRBJ1-5, with TRBD1 identical over 8 bases. Germline lookup yields CDR1 KGHSH and CDR2 LQKENI. This CDR3 region has 16 residues. V shed 3 bases and J 5 bases; nucleotides not matched to a gene: 9.

This chain uses TRBV2 with TRBJ2-5, with 9 bases fitting TRBD2. The CDR3 contains 14 residues. The ends lost 7 bases at V and 0 bases at J; junction bases unmatched: 3. The germline gives CDR1 SNHLY, CDR2 FYNNEI. CDR3 in DNA: TGTGCCAGCAAAGGACTAGCGAACCAAGAGACCCAGTACTTC. Amino acid sequence: CASKGLANQETQYF.

The chain joins TRBV6-2 or TRBV6-3 to TRBJ2-3, with TRBD2 identical over 14 bases. Trimming removed 5 bases from V and 0 bases from J; junction bases left unmatched: 4. CDR3 length equals 17 residues. Germline values: CDR1 MNHEY, CDR2 SVGEGT. The CDR3 DNA reads TGTGCCAGCAGTGGACTAGCGGGAGGTATAAGCACAGATACGCAGTATTTT. Residues: CASSGLAGGISTDTQYF.

The rearrangement uses TRBV7-9 and TRBJ2-5; maybe TRBD2 (5 bases). This CDR3 has 15 residues. The V end lost 6 bases, the J end lost 2 bases, and 16 bases lay between the germline ends. Germline CDR1 and CDR2: SEHNR and FQNEAQ (reference sequence). The CDR3 DNA sequence: TGTGCCAGCAGTAATCAACTAGTCAATCAAGAGACCCAGTACTTC. It is translated as CASSNQLVNQETQYF.

V is TRBV4-1 and J is TRBJ2-5, with unresolved D. Deletions cut 0 bases from V and 4 bases from J, with 6 bases between. The CDR3 runs to 13 residues. Germline V gene sequence: CDR1 MGHRA, CDR2 YSYEKL. In nucleotides, the CDR3 is TGCGCCAGCAGCCAAGACCCGGGAGAGACCCAGTACTTC. This sequence encodes CASSQDPGETQYF.

V is TRBV5-8 and J is TRBJ1-1; 11 positions agree with TRBD1. There are 15 residues in the CDR3. V was pared by 7 bases and J by 5 bases, with 10 bases of the junction left unmatched. Germline V gene data show CDR1 as SGHTS and CDR2 as YDEGEE. CDR3 coding DNA: TGTGCCAGCTCGAATTCGGGACAGGGGGGAACTGAAGCTTTCTTT. This sequence encodes CASSNSGQGGTEAFF.

This clone was recorded once. The CDR3: CASSDGGAYTDTQYF. The DNA of the CDR3 is TGTGCCAGCAGCGACGGGGGGGCATACACAGATACGCAGTATTTT. V and J are TRBV11-2 and TRBJ2-3, with 8 bases matching TRBD2. The V gene's germline CDR1 is SGHAT and CDR2 FQNNGV. V lost 5 bases to trimming and J lost 2 bases; unmatched junction nucleotides: 6. This CDR3 comprises 15 residues.

This sequence joins TRBV5-1 and TRBJ2-1; TRBD1 agrees at 10 bases. Losses at the gene ends were 2 bases for V and 8 bases for J; bases not matched to a gene: 4. The CDR3 totals 14 residues. From germline, CDR1 is SGHRS and CDR2 YFSETQ. The CDR3 here is CASSLRTGGHEQFF. The DNA for the CDR3 is TGCGCCAGCAGCTTAAGGACAGGGGGGCATGAGCAGTTCTTC.

Remarks on this clone: The junction does not match germline at one end; this may be a read error. CDR3 nucleotides: TGTGCCAGCAGCTTGGGGCCTGACAGGGATGAAGCTTTCTTT. Translated: CASSLGPDRDEAFF. This rearrangement joins TRBV5-1 to TRBJ1-1; 7 bases are shared with TRBD1. The germline gives CDR1 SGHRS, CDR2 YFSETQ. The CDR3 runs to 14 residues.

V usage is TRBV19 and J usage is TRBJ1-5, with D perhaps TRBD1 (5 bases). V was trimmed by 6 bases and J by 6 bases, leaving 18 bases between them. Per the germline V gene, CDR1 is LNHDA and CDR2 is SQIVND (reference sequence). The CDR3 covers 15 residues. CDR3 bases: TGTGCCAGTAGGAAGACAGAAAGAGAAGCTCAGCCCCAGCATTTT. It translates to CASRKTEREAQPQHF.

This clone is a singleton in its sample. The chain's CDR3 is CASSPDESGQPQHF. The CDR3 region has the DNA TGTGCCAGCAGCCCAGATGAATCCGGTCAGCCCCAGCATTTT. The V call is TRBV6-2 or TRBV6-3, the J call TRBJ1-5; no clear D. The CDR3 runs to 14 residues. CDR1 and CDR2 (germline): MNHEY, SVGEGT. Between the trimmed V and J ends, which lost 6 bases and 6 bases, there was a span of 15 bases.

The V gene is TRBV6-1, the J gene TRBJ1-5; D unresolved. The CDR3 is 15 amino acids. V was cut by 2 bases and J by 7 bases, with 15 bases left in between. The germline V gene has CDR1 MNHNS and CDR2 SASEGT. In DNA, the CDR3 is TGTGCCAGCAGTGAAATTGAGTGGGAGAGGCAGCCCCAGCATTTT. Its protein product is CASSEIEWERQPQHF.

The chain recombines TRBV5-6 with TRBJ2-7, with 7 bases matching TRBD1. V shed 5 bases and J 0 bases; nucleotides not matched to a gene: 20. The CDR3 covers 19 residues. Per the germline V gene, CDR1 is SGHDT and CDR2 is YYEEEE. The CDR3 loop is CASSYLGQLPGLFSYEQYF. CDR3 sequence (DNA): TGTGCCAGCAGTTACCTGGGACAGCTACCCGGATTATTCTCCTACGAGCAGTACTTC. The variable domain in full, with the rest retrieved from reference TRBV5-6 and TRBJ2-7, is DAGVTQSPTHLIKTRGQQVTLRCSPKSGHDTVSWYQQALGQGPQFIFQYYEEEERQRGNFPDRFSGHQFPNYSSELNVNALLLGDSALYLCASSYLGQLPGLFSYEQYFGPGTRLTVT.

This chain uses TRBV10-3 with TRBJ2-6; possible D gene TRBD1, 6 bases. V was trimmed by 5 bases and J by 1 base, leaving 6 bases between them. The CDR3 consists of 14 residues. Germline assignment: CDR1 ENHRY and CDR2 SYGVKD. The CDR3 loop is CAISQGSGANVLTF. CDR3 coding DNA: TGTGCCATCAGTCAGGGGTCTGGGGCCAACGTCCTGACTTTC.

The J gene is TRBJ1-2, the V gene TRBV9; D remains ambiguous. This CDR3 has 13 amino acids. The ends were cut back, 3 bases at V and 8 bases at J, with 14 bases in the middle. Germline V lookup: CDR1 SGDLS, CDR2 YYNGEE. Written as DNA, the CDR3 is TGTGCCAGCAGCGCAACCGGAGCCTTAGGCTACACCTTC. The encoded protein is CASSATGALGYTF.

This chain joins TRBV7-9 and TRBJ1-1; TRBD1 might be the D (5 bases). CDR3 size: 13 residues. The ends were cut back, 1 base at V and 9 bases at J, with 12 bases in the middle. From germline, CDR1 is SEHNR and CDR2 FQNEAQ (reference sequence). This CDR3 is CASSLVGHEKAFF. The CDR3 DNA is TGTGCCAGCAGCTTAGTGGGGCATGAAAAAGCTTTCTTT. Supplemented by reference TRBV7-9 and TRBJ1-1, the full variable domain reads DTGVSQNPRHKITKRGQNVTFRCDPISEHNRLYWYRQTLGQGPEFLTYFQNEAQLEKSRLLSDRFSAERPKGSFSTLEIQRTEQGDSAMYLCASSLVGHEKAFFGQGTRLTVV.

This clone was counted many times. The chain recombines TRBV6-6 with TRBJ2-7, with TRBD1 matching 10 bases. The V segment lost 8 bases and the J segment 3 bases; nucleotides outside the gene matches: 10. The germline CDR1 and CDR2 sequences are MNHNY and SVGAGI (reference sequence). This CDR3 spans 15 amino acids. CDR3 in amino acids: CASFGSGTGDYEQYF. For the CDR3, the DNA is TGTGCCAGCTTTGGGTCGGGGACAGGGGACTACGAGCAGTACTTC.